This T cell receptor beta chain came from a study of cytomegalovirus exposure and HLA in healthy donors. The germline V gene encodes CDR1 SGHTA and CDR2 FQGNSA. Between the trimmed V and J ends, which lost 1 base and 5 bases, there was a span of 9 bases. The CDR3 runs 14 residues. The PCR contained 60 Vbeta and 13 Jbeta primers. The table came from immunoSEQ multiplex PCR; TCRdb's copy has only in-frame clones and leaves some out. The sample yields around 70,000 clones, 75% seen once. This receptor was obtained from a man between 65 and 79 years old in good health and CMV-seronegative. The sample was PBMCs. This chain links TRBV7-2 with TRBJ2-1, with a tentative D call TRBD2 (5 bases). Written as DNA, the CDR3 is TGTGCCAGCAGCTTAGGCACGGGAAACAATGAGCAGTTCTTC. It specifies CASSLGTGNNEQFF.